This TCR beta chain stems from a study of CD8+CD57+ T cells in acquired aplastic anemia. Turning to the study itself: The mean DNA yield obtained from sorted CD4+ and CD8+ cells came to 3 to 3.5 ug. Notes on the study in general: Overlapping CD8+ CDR3 repertoires of patients and controls contained twenty-nine shared sequences. Patients showed no significant difference from controls in CD8+ Simpson's diversity.

Genomic DNA templated the TCR beta VDJ and CDR3 profiling. MiXCR, run by TCRdb on the reads, gives a single entry per CDR3 protein. The sample records hundreds of thousands of distinct CDR3 sequences, approximately 56% being singletons. Looked up from germline, CDR1 is SNHLY and CDR2 is FYNNEI. The CDR3 consists of 15 residues. Trimming removed 7 bases from V and 2 bases from J, with 18 bases in between. This clonotype was observed at least ten times. The antigen is unknown. The clonotype originates from a human donor with severe aplastic anemia or a healthy control (not recorded which). What was sequenced was sorted CD4+, CD8+, or CD8+CD57+ T cells (not recorded which) from PBMCs. This sequence joins TRBV2 and TRBJ2-7; D remains unclear. The CDR3 DNA reads as TGTGCCAGCATAGTTTCCAGACGTTATGCCTACGAGCAGTACTTC. It translates to CASIVSRRYAYEQYF.